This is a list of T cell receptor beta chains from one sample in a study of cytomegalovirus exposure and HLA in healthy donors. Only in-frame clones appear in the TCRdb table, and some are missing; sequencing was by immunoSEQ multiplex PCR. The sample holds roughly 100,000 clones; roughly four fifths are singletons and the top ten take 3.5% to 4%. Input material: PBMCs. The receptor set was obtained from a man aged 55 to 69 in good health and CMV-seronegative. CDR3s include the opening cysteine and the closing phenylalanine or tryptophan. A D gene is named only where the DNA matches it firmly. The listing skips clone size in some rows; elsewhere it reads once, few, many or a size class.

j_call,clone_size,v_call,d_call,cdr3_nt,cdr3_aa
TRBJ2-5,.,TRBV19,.,TGTGCCAGTAGTATCCAGCAAGAGACCCAGTACTTC,CASSIQQETQYF
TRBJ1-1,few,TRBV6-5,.,TGTGCCAGCAGTTACTCGCGACTTGACGGGACTGAAGCTTTCTTT,CASSYSRLDGTEAFF
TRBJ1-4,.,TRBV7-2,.,TGTGCCAGCAGCTCACAGGGAGCTAATGAAAAACTGTTTTTT,CASSSQGANEKLFF
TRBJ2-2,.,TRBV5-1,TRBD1,TGCGCCAGCAGCTTGGGGCCACAGGGGACCGGGGAGCTGTTTTTT,CASSLGPQGTGELFF
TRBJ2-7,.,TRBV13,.,TGTGCCAGCAGCTTAAATATCGACAGGCAGTACTTC,CASSLNIDRQYF
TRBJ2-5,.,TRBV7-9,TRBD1,TGTGCCAGCAGCCGGACAGGGATCAGTGAGACCCAGTACTTC,CASSRTGISETQYF
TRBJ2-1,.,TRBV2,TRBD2,TGTGCCAGCAGTCCCCCCCAGGCGACTAGCGGGGGCTTGGGCTATGAGCAGTTCTTC,CASSPPQATSGGLGYEQFF
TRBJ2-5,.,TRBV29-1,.,TGCAGCGTGGAATTAGTCCCCCAAGAGACCCAGTACTTC,CSVELVPQETQYF
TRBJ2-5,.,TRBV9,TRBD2,TGTGCCAGCAGCGTAGCAGCGGGGGGGCAAGAGACCCAGTACTTC,CASSVAAGGQETQYF
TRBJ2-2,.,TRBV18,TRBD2,TGTGCCAGCTCACCACAGTCCGCGGGGGGTTTGATAAACACCGGGGAGCTGTTTTTT,CASSPQSAGGLINTGELFF
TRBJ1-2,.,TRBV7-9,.,TGTGCCAGCAGCCCGCTAGGCGACTATGGCTACACCTTC,CASSPLGDYGYTF
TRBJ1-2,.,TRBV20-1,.,TGCAGTGCTAGCGCGGGTAGGGTCAACACCTTC,CSASAGRVNTF
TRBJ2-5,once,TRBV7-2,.,TGTGCCAGCAGCGTCAAGGGGCCAGAGACCCAGTACTTC,CASSVKGPETQYF
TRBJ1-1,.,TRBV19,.,TGTGCCAGTAGTTTTCGGATTGGGGGGTTGAACACTGAAGCTTTCTTT,CASSFRIGGLNTEAFF
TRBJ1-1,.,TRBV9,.,TGTGCCAGCAGCGTAGATGGGGGCGGGGGAGGCACTGAAGCTTTCTTT,CASSVDGGGGGTEAFF
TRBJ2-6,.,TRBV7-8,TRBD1,TGTGCCAGCAGCCGAGGACAGGGTAACTCTGGGGCCAACGTCCTGACTTTC,CASSRGQGNSGANVLTF
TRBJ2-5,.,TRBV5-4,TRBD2,TGTGCCAGCAGCACCCGACTAGCGGGGGCGGAGACCCAGTACTTC,CASSTRLAGAETQYF
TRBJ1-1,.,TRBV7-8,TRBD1,TGTGCCAGCAGTCCTGACAGGGGATTGGGGAACACTGAAGATTTCTTT,CASSPDRGLGNTEDFF
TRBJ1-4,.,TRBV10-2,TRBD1,TGCGCCAGCAGACAGGGGGTTAACGATGAAAAACTGTTTTTT,CASRQGVNDEKLFF
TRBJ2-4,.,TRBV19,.,TGTGCCAGTAGGCGTACGGCCAAAAACATTCAGTACTTC,CASRRTAKNIQYF
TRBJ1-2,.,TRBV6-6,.,TGTGCCAGCAGCGTCGGACAGAGAAATAACTATGGCTACACCTTC,CASSVGQRNNYGYTF
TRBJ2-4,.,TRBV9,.,TGTGCCAGCAGCGCTGGACAGAACCTAGCCAAAAACATTCAGTACTTC,CASSAGQNLAKNIQYF
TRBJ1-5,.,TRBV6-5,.,TGTGCCAGCAGTTACGGGCAGGGTTATCAGCCCCAGCATTTT,CASSYGQGYQPQHF
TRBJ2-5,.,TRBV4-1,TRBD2,TGCGCCAGCACCCCGACTAGCGGGGAGCCCGGGAGGGAGACCCAGTACTTC,CASTPTSGEPGRETQYF
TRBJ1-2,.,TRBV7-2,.,TGTGCCAGCACCCCCCGGTCCGGCGGCCAAAACTATGGCTACACCTTC,CASTPRSGGQNYGYTF
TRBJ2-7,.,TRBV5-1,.,TGCGCCAGCAGCCCTGGGGGGGGCCCCTACGAGCAGTACTTC,CASSPGGGPYEQYF
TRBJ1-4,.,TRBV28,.,TGTGCCAGCAGTTTACAACGGAGAGGAAAACTGTTTTTT,CASSLQRRGKLFF
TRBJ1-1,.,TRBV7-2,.,TGTGCCAGCAGCCCCCAAGGCCGAACAGGGAACACTGAAGCTTTCTTT,CASSPQGRTGNTEAFF
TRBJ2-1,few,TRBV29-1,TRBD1,TGCAGCGCGGACAGGGGCATGCAGTTCTTC,CSADRGMQFF
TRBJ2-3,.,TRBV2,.,TGTGCCAGCATCTACTTCGGGACAGATACGCAGTATTTT,CASIYFGTDTQYF
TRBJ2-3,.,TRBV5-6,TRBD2,TGTGCCAGCAGCTTGTTCGGACTAGCGGGGGCCCGCACAGATACGCAGTATTTT,CASSLFGLAGARTDTQYF
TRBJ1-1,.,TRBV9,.,TGTGCCAGCAGCGCTCTCGGGGGTAACACTGAAGCTTTCTTT,CASSALGGNTEAFF
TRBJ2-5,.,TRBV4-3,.,TGCGCCAGCAGCCAAGATTTAGGAACAGGCGCTTACCAAGAGACCCAGTACTTC,CASSQDLGTGAYQETQYF
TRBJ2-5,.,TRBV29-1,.,TGCAGCGTTGAAGAACGGGGGGAGACCCAGTACTTC,CSVEERGETQYF
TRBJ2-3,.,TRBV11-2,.,TGTGCCAGCAGCTTAGGGCCCACAGATACGCAGTATTTT,CASSLGPTDTQYF
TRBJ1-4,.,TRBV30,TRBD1,TGTGCCTGGGGGCTCGGGACAGGGGAGAAAAAACTGTTTTTT,CAWGLGTGEKKLFF
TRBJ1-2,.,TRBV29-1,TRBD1,TGCAGCGCTAACCCAGGGGGTGACTATGGCTACACCTTC,CSANPGGDYGYTF
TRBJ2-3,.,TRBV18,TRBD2,TGTGCCAGCTCCCCGGGACTAGCGGGGAGCGATACGCAGTATTTT,CASSPGLAGSDTQYF
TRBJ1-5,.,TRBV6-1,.,TGTGCCAGCAGTGAAGCCAGGGTTCAACGTAGCAATCAGCCCCAGCATTTT,CASSEARVQRSNQPQHF
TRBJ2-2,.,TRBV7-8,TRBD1,TGTGCCAGCAGCGAGGACAGGGCGAGGACCGGGGAGCTGTTTTTT,CASSEDRARTGELFF
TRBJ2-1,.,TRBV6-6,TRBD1,TGTGCCAGCAGGCCCGGGACAGGGGTAGGCAATGAGCAGTTCTTC,CASRPGTGVGNEQFF
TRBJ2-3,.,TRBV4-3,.,TGCGCCAGCAGCCAATCCGGCGACAGGAGAAGAACAGATACGCAGTATTTT,CASSQSGDRRRTDTQYF
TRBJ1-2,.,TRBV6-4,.,TGTGCCAGCAGTACGACAGGCAATGGCTACACCTTC,CASSTTGNGYTF
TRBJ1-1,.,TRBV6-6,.,TGTGCCAGTACCAACCAAAGAGGGACTGAAGCTTTCTTT,CASTNQRGTEAFF
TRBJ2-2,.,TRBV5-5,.,TGTGCCAGCAGCGGCGGGTCGCGCACCGGGGAGCTGTTTTTT,CASSGGSRTGELFF